The 9 T cell receptor beta chains below were found in one sample sequenced in a study of T cells after yellow fever vaccination. TCRdb redid the calling of the 5' RACE reads with MiXCR, one entry per CDR3 protein. The sample has about 340,000 distinct CDR3 sequences, 8.5% to 9% seen once. The sample was PBMCs, taken on the day of the first yellow fever vaccination. The receptors here all came from a man aged 18 to 30 who received the YFV17D yellow fever vaccine.

V usage is TRBV7-2 and J usage is TRBJ1-5; D might be TRBD1 (6 bases). The CDR3 is 13 residues long. V dropped 5 bases and J dropped 6 bases, with 11 bases sitting between them. Germline CDR1 and CDR2: SGHTA and FQGNSA. This chain's CDR3 is CASSITGIQPQHF. The CDR3 nucleotides read TGTGCCAGCAGCATTACAGGGATTCAGCCCCAGCATTTT.

This rearrangement joins TRBV5-6 to TRBJ1-5; D is undetermined. Trimming removed 0 bases at V and 9 bases at J, with 16 bases between. The CDR3 consists of 15 residues. CDR1 is SGHDT and CDR2 is YYEEEE in the germline V gene. The CDR3: CASSLGRHGLGPQHF. CDR3 nucleotides: TGTGCCAGCAGCTTGGGCAGGCACGGGCTGGGGCCCCAGCATTTT.

The chain recombines TRBV5-4 with TRBJ2-3; 16 nucleotides agree with TRBD2. After removal of 10 bases from V and 4 bases from J, the junction contained 6 bases not matched to a gene. This CDR3 contains 15 residues. Germline-derived CDR1 and CDR2 are SGHNT and YYREEE (reference sequence). In DNA, the CDR3 is TGTGCCGGCGGGACTAGCGGGGGGGCGGCAGATACGCAGTATTTT. It translates to CAGGTSGGAADTQYF.

The chain employs TRBV6-2 or TRBV6-3 and TRBJ2-1, with D possibly being TRBD1 (6 bases). Trimming shortened V by 5 bases and J by 8 bases, and 19 bases separated the two germline ends. Germline V gives CDR1 MNHEY, CDR2 SVGEGT. This CDR3 contains 15 residues. The CDR3 bases are TGTGCCAGCAGTGGTGGGGACAAGGCTTCGGATGAGCAGTTCTTC. It yields the protein CASSGGDKASDEQFF.

This clonotype has more than one count but fewer than ten. The rearrangement links TRBV24-1 to TRBJ2-2; D remains unclear. The CDR3 length is 15 residues. CDR1 is KGHDR, CDR2 SFDVKD, per germline. The germline V and J ends were trimmed by 4 bases and 6 bases, with 14 bases remaining between them. The CDR3, as DNA: TGTGCCACCAGTGACTCCAGAAAACCCCCCGGGGAGCTGTTTTTT. It is translated as CATSDSRKPPGELFF.

The chain joins TRBV12-3 or TRBV12-4 to TRBJ1-5; TRBD1 aligns across 7 bases. CDR3 size: 15 residues. V lost 6 bases to trimming and J lost 0 bases; unmatched junction nucleotides: 5. This chain's CDR3 is CASRNQGGSNQPQHF. The CDR3 coding sequence is TGTGCCAGCAGGAATCAGGGGGGTAGCAATCAGCCCCAGCATTTT.

This clonotype has only a few counts. The gene calls are TRBV11-2 and TRBJ2-5; D ambiguous. With 1 base removed from V and 1 base from J, the gap between germline ends came to 10 bases. In germline, CDR1 is SGHAT, CDR2 FQNNGV. The CDR3 extends over 15 amino acids. This CDR3 is CASSLVSSSQETQYF. CDR3 DNA sequence: TGTGCCAGCAGCTTAGTTTCGTCCAGCCAAGAGACCCAGTACTTC.

The sample holds a few counts of this clonotype. The chain employs TRBV7-9 and TRBJ1-6; D is ambiguous. Germline-derived CDR1 and CDR2 are SEHNR and FQNEAQ (reference sequence). There are 15 residues in the CDR3. V was cut by 0 bases and J by 4 bases, with 7 bases left in between. CDR3 nucleotide sequence: TGTGCCAGCAGCTTAGCGTCGGATTATAATTCACCCCTCCACTTT. Protein product: CASSLASDYNSPLHF.

In this sample, this clonotype turned up many times. The chain couples TRBV25-1 to TRBJ2-5; a possible D gene is TRBD2 (6 bases). Germline-derived CDR1 and CDR2 are MGHDK and SYGVNS. The CDR3 is made up of 14 amino acids. Trimming pared 3 bases from V and 5 bases from J, leaving 13 bases between. CDR3 loop: CASSELGGQETQYF. CDR3 nucleotides: TGTGCCAGCAGTGAGTTAGGAGGGCAGGAGACCCAGTACTTC.